This T cell receptor beta chain was observed in a study of response to subunit inactivated influenza vaccine. Regarding this clonotype: Its antigen is currently unknown.

Germline CDR1 is LNHNV and CDR2 is YYDKDF (reference sequence). This CDR3 comprises 16 residues. Trimming left V 0 bases short and J 5 bases short, with 17 bases between. TCRdb analysed the RT-PCR reads with MiXCR anew, one entry per CDR3 protein. The sample consists of hundreds of thousands of distinct CDR3 sequences, 15% to 19% of them appearing once. Findings and limits, study-wide: Authors suggested few new T cells are recruited by each seasonal influenza vaccination.

The V and J genes are TRBV15 and TRBJ2-7, with D unresolved. The sample in question was PBMCs from blood, obtained approximately 12 days after vaccination. The TCR originated in a man aged 45-65 years who received an inactivated influenza vaccine. CDR3 DNA sequence: TGTGCCACCAGCAGAGAGCTCAGGATGAGGTACAACGAGCAGTACTTC. This encodes CATSRELRMRYNEQYF.